The sequence of this T cell receptor (beta chain) was determined in a study of T cell responses to AZD1222 COVID-19 vaccine. Findings of the study overall: Regions left unmutated in variants are reportedly the target of nearly half of spike-specific TCRs. No repertoire was sampled before or during the peak T cell response, only after it. Donors were chiefly white British, with a greater number of females, and clonal diversity was perhaps underestimated.

The CDR3 covers 13 residues. The V and J ends lost 6 bases and 5 bases, in that order; junction bases with no gene match: 5. Germline V gene data show CDR1 as MNHEY and CDR2 as SVGAGI. The repertoire was sequenced with immunoSEQ multiplex PCR; TCRdb's copy has only in-frame clones and lacks some. The sample lists over 100,000 clones, 80% to 85% occurring once. A word on this clone: Its target is not known.

This chain connects TRBV6-5 to TRBJ1-1; 8 nucleotides match TRBD1. The sample consisted of peripheral blood, taken on day 0 of AZD1222 vaccination. This TCR came from an adult in good health. Here the CDR3 reads CASSQGAWTEAFF. DNA of the CDR3: TGTGCCAGCAGCCAGGGGGCGTGGACTGAAGCTTTCTTT.